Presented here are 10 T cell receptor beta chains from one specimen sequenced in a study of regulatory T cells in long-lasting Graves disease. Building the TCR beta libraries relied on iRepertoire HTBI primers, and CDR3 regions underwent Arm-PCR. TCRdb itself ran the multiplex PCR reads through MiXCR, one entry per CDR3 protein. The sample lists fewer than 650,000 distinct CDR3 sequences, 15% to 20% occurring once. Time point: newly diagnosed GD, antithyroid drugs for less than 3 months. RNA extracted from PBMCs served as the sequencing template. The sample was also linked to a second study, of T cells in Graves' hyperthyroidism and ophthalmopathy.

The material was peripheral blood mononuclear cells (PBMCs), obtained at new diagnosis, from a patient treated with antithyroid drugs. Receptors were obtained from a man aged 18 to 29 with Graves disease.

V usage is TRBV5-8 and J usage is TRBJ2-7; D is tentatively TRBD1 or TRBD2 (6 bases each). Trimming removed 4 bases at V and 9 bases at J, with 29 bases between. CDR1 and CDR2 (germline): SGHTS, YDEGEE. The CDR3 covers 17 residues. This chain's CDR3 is CASSLLGGTTTLWGQYF. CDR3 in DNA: TGTGCCAGCAGCCTGTTAGGGGGGACAACCACTCTGTGGGGGCAGTACTTC.

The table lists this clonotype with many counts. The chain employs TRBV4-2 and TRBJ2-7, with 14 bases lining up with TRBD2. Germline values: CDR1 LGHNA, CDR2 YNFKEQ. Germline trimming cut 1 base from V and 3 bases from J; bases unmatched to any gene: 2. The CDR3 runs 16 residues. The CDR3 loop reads CASSQVGTSGSYEQYF. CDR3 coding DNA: TGTGCCAGCAGCCAAGTTGGGACTAGCGGGAGCTACGAGCAGTACTTC.

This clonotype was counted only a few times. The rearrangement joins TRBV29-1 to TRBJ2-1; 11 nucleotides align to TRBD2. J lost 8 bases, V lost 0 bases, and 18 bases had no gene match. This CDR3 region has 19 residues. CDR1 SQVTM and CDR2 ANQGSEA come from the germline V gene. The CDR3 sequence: CSVEDPVTSGIFDWDEQFF. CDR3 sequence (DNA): TGCAGCGTTGAAGATCCAGTGACTAGCGGGATTTTCGATTGGGATGAGCAGTTCTTC.

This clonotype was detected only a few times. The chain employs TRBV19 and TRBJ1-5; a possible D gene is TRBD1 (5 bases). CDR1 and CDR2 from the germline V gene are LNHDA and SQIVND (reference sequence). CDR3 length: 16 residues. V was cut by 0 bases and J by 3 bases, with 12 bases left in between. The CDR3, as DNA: TGTGCCAGTAGTATAGAAGCAGGGTACTTCAATCAGCCCCAGCATTTT. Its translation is CASSIEAGYFNQPQHF.

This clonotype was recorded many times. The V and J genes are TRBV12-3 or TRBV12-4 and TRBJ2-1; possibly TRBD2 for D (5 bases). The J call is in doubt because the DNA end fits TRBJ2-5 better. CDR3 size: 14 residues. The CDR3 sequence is CASSLVLVTETQYF. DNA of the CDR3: TGTGCCAGCAGTTTAGTACTAGTGACAGAGACCCAGTACTTC.

CDR3 in amino acids: CASSATGGPSEKLFF. In DNA form, the CDR3 reads TGTGCCAGCTCAGCTACAGGGGGCCCTAGTGAAAAACTGTTTTTT. The chain has TRBV18 and TRBJ1-4; 9 positions match TRBD1. The V gene end was trimmed by 5 bases and the J gene end by 7 bases; junction bases not matched to a gene: 8. The CDR3 is 15 amino acids. Germline CDR1 and CDR2: KGHSH and LQKENI.

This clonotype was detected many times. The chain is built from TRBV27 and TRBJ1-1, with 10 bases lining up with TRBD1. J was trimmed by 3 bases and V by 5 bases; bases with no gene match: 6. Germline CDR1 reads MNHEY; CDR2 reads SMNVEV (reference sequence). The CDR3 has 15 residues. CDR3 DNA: TGTGCCAGCAGTCCACGACAGGGGGCAGACACTGAAGCTTTCTTT. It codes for CASSPRQGADTEAFF.

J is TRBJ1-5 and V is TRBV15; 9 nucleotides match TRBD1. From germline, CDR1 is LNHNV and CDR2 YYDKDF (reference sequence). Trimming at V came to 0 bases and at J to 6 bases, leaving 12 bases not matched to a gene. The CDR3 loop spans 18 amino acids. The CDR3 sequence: CATSRDPLGQGWGQPQHF. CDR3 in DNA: TGTGCCACCAGCAGAGATCCGTTGGGACAGGGATGGGGTCAGCCCCAGCATTTT.

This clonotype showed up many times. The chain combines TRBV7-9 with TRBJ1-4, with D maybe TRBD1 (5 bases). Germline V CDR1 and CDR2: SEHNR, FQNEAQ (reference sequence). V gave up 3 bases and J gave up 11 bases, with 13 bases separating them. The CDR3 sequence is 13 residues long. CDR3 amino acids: CASSLNEGQKLFF. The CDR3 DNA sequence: TGTGCCAGCAGCTTGAACGAGGGGCAGAAACTGTTTTTT.

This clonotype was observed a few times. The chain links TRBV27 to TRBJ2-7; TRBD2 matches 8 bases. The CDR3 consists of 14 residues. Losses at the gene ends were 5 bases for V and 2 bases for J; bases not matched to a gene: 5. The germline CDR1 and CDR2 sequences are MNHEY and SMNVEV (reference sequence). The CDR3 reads CASSPGLVTYEQYF. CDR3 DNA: TGTGCCAGCAGTCCGGGACTAGTTACCTACGAGCAGTACTTC.